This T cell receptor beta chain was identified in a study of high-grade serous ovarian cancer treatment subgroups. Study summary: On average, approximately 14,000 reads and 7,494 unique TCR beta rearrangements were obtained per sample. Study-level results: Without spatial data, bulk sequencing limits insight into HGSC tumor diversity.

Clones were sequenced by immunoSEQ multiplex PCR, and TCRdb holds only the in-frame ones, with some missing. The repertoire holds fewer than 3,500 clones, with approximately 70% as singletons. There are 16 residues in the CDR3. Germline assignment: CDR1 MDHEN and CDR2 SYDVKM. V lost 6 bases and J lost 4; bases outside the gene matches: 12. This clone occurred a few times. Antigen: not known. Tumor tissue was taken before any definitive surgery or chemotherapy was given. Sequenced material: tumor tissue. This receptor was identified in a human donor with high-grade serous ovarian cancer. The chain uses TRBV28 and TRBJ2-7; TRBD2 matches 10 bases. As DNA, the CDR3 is TGTGCCAGCAGCCCGTCTAGTGTACTAGCGGGATACGAGCAGTACTTC. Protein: CASSPSSVLAGYEQYF.